The entry below describes one TCR beta chain. This sample was taken from a study of shared clonotypes between healthy human individuals. The overall study: Each donor contributed plates that comprised three CD4 naive, three CD4 memory, two CD8 naive and one CD8 memory.

The CDR3 extends over 11 amino acids. V was pared by 7 bases and J by 5 bases, with 9 bases between. Germline assignment: CDR1 SGHRS and CDR2 YFSETQ. In the naive CD8 group, cells lacked CD45RO and were positively selected for CCR7, so terminally differentiated effector memory CD45RA+ cells were left out. All participating donors were Caucasian adults from Nashville, Tennessee. In the original processing: ImmunoSEQ output held junction-only sequences without quality scores, so filtering differed. This table comes from immunoSEQ multiplex PCR, and its TCRdb copy is limited to in-frame clones, with some not included. Clone size and V and J calls were adopted from that table, with D and trimming inferred from the DNA. The sample records roughly 850,000 clones, approximately 97% being singletons.

Sequencing used naive CD8+ T cells sorted from blood. The chain is built from TRBV5-1 and TRBJ2-5, with D possibly being TRBD2 (5 bases). This clonotype was sampled from a man younger than 40 in good health. The CDR3 loop is CASREGETQYF. CDR3 in DNA: TGCGCCAGCCGGGAAGGGGAGACCCAGTACTTC.